This TCR beta chain originates from a study of cytomegalovirus exposure and HLA in healthy donors. This CDR3 is built from 14 residues. Trimming shortened V by 5 bases and J by 4 bases, and 15 bases separated the two germline ends. Germline V gene data show CDR1 as MNHEY and CDR2 as SMNVEV (reference sequence). For this clone: The antigen remains unidentified.

TCRdb keeps only in-frame clones here, not all; method: immunoSEQ multiplex PCR. The sample has around 260,000 clones, around 90% seen once. Study-wide points: It was found in a later analysis that first-cohort TCR clusters tended to co-occur in the 130 or so validation repertoires.

The chain uses TRBV27 and TRBJ2-7; D not certain. The sample taken for sequencing was PBMCs. This clonotype was obtained from a woman aged 30 to 39 in good health and CMV-seronegative. DNA for the CDR3: TGTGCCAGCAGTCCCCTTGGTGGTGTTTACGAGCAGTACTTC. Encoded protein: CASSPLGGVYEQYF.